This T cell receptor (beta chain) was obtained from a study of neoadjuvant anti-PD-1 for oral cavity cancer. Turning to the study itself: Patients without progression got a fourth dose around day 43.

The protocol was immunoSEQ multiplex PCR, while the TCRdb copy is restricted to in-frame clones and leaves out a portion. This table has about 61,000 clones, roughly 80% appearing once. Per the germline V gene, CDR1 is SGHDT and CDR2 is YYEEEE. The CDR3 is made up of 13 amino acids. With 4 bases clipped from V and 8 bases from J, the junction kept 8 bases outside the gene matches. Specimen: PBMCs, collected before nivolumab (anti-PD-1) treatment. The chain employs TRBV5-6 and TRBJ1-2; 7 bases line up with TRBD1. The sequence derives from a person aged 35-80 years with oral cavity squamous cell carcinoma. CDR3 loop: CASSPDRADGYTF. In nucleotides, the CDR3 is TGTGCCAGCAGCCCAGACAGGGCGGACGGCTACACCTTC.